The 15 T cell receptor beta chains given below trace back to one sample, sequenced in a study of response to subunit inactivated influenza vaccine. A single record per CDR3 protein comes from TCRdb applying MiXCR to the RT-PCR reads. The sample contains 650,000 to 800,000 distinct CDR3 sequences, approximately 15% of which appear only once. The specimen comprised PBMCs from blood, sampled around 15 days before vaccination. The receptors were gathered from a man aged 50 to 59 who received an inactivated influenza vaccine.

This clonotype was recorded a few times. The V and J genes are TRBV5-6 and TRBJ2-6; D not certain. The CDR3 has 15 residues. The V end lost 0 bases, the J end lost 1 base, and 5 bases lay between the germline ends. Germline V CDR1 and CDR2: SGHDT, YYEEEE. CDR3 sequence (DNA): TGTGCCAGCAGCTTGGAGTTATCTGGGGCCAACGTCCTGACTTTC. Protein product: CASSLELSGANVLTF.

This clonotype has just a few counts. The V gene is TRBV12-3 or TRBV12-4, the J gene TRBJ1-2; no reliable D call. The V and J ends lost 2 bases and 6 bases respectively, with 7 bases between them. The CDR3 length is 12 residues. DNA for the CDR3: TGTGCCAGCAGTTTAAATCCAAATGGCTACACCTTC. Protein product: CASSLNPNGYTF.

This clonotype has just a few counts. Here the CDR3 reads CSGSDEGVGYEQYF. For the CDR3, the DNA is TGCAGTGGCTCAGACGAGGGAGTAGGGTACGAGCAGTACTTC. The rearrangement joins TRBV20-1 to TRBJ2-7; weak D call: TRBD2 (5 bases). CDR1 is DFQATT, CDR2 SNEGSKA, per germline (reference sequence). The CDR3 spans 14 residues. V lost 7 bases to trimming and J lost 4 bases, with 20 bases between them.

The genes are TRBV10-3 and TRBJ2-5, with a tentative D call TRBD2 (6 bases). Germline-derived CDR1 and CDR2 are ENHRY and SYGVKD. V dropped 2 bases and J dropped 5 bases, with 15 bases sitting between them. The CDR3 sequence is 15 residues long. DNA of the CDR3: TGTGCCATCAGTGAGGCCGGGGCCCGGGGGGAGACCCAGTACTTC. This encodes CAISEAGARGETQYF.

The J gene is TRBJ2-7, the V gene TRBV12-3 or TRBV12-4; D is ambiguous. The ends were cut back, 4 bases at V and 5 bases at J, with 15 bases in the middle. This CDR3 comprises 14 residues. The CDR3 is CASSWVTKPHEQYF. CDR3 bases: TGTGCCAGCAGTTGGGTGACAAAGCCCCACGAGCAGTACTTC.

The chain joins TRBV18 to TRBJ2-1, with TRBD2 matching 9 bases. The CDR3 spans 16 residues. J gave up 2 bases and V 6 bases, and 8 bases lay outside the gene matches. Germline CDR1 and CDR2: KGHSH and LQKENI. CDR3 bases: TGTGCCAGCTCCGATAGCGGGGGTCCTCCCTACAATGAGCAGTTCTTC. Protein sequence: CASSDSGGPPYNEQFF.

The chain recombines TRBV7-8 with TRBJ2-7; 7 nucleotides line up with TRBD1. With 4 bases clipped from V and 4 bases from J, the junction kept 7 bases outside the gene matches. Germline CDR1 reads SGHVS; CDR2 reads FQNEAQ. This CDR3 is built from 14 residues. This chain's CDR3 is CASSYTGVAYEQYF. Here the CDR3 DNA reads TGTGCCAGCAGCTATACAGGGGTGGCGTACGAGCAGTACTTC.

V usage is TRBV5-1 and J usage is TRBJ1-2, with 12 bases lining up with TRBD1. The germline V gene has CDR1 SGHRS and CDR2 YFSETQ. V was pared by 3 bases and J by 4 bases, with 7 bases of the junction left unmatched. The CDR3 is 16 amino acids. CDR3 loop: CASSSIRDRGLYGYTF. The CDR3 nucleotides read TGCGCCAGCAGCTCAATCCGGGACAGGGGGCTCTATGGCTACACCTTC.

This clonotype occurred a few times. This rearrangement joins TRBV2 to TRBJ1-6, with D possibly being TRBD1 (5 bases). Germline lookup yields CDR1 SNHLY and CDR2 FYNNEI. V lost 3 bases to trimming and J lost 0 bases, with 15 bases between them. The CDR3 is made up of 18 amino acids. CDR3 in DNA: TGTGCCAGCAGTGAGGGACCCATACTCAGCTCCTATAATTCACCCCTCCACTTT. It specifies CASSEGPILSSYNSPLHF. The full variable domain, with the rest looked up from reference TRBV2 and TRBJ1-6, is EPEVTQTPSHQVTQMGQEVILRCVPISNHLYFYWYRQILGQKVEFLVSFYNNEISEKSEIFDDQFSVERPDGSNFTLKIRSTKLEDSAMYFCASSEGPILSSYNSPLHFGNGTRLTVT.

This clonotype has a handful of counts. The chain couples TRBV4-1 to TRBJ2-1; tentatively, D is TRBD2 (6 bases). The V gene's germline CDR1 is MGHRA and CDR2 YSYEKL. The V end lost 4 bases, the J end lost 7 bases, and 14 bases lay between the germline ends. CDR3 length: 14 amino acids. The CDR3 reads CASSRSDGRNEQFF. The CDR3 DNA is TGCGCCAGCAGCCGCTCGGACGGGAGAAATGAGCAGTTCTTC.

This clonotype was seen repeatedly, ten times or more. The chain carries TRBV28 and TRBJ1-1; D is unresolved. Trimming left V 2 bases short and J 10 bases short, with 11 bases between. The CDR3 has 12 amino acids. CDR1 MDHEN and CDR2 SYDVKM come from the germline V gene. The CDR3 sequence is CASSLPEARAFF. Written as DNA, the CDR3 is TGTGCCAGCAGTTTACCCGAGGCCAGAGCTTTCTTT. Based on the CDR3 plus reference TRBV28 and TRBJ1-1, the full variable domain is DVKVTQSSRYLVKRTGEKVFLECVQDMDHENMFWYRQDPGLGLRLIYFSYDVKMKEKGDIPEGYSVSREKKERFSLILESASTNQTSMYLCASSLPEARAFFGQGTRLTVV.

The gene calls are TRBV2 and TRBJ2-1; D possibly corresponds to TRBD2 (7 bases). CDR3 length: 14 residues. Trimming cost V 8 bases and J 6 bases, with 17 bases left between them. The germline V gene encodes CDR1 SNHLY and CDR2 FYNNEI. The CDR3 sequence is CASALGGGPNEQFF. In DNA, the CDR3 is TGTGCCAGCGCCCTAGGGGGAGGGCCCAATGAGCAGTTCTTC.

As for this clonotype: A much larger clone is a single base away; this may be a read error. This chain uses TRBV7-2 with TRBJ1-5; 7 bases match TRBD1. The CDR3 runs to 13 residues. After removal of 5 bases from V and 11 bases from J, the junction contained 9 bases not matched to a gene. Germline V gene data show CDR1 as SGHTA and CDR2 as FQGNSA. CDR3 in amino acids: CASSLQGYQTQHF. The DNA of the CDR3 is TGTGCCAGCAGCCTACAGGGGTACCAGACCCAGCATTTT. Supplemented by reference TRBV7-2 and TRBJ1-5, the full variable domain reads GAGVSQSPSNKVTEKGKDVELRCDPISGHTALYWYRQSLGQGLEFLIYFQGNSAPDKSGLPSDRFSAERTGGSVSTLTIQRTQQEDSAVYLCASSLQGYQTQHFGDGTRLSIL.

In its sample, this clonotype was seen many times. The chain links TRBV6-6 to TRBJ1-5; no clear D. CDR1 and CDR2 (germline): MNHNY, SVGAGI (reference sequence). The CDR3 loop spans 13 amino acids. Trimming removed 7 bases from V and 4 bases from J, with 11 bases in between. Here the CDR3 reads CASTQGLNQPQHF. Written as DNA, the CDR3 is TGTGCCAGCACTCAAGGGCTAAATCAGCCCCAGCATTTT.

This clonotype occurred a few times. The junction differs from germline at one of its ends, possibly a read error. The chain's CDR3 is CSAGDEGLLSYNEQFF. CDR3 nucleotide sequence: TGCAGTGCTGGAGATGAGGGACTACTCTCCTACAATGAGCAGTTCTTC. The V gene is TRBV20-1, the J gene TRBJ2-1; 7 bases align to TRBD2. The CDR3 totals 16 residues. The germline V gene has CDR1 DFQATT and CDR2 SNEGSKA (reference sequence).